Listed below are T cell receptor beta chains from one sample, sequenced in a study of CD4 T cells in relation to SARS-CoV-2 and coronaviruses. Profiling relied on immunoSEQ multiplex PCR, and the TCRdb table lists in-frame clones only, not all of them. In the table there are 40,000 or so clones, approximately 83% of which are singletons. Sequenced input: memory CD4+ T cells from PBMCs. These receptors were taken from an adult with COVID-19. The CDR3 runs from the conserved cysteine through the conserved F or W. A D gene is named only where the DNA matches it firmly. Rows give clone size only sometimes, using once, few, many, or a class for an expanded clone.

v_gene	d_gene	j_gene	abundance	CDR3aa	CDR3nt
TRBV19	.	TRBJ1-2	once	CASSIREGGYTF	TGTGCCAGTAGTATAAGGGAGGGTGGCTACACCTTC
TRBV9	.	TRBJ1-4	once	CASSVGQATNEKLFF	TGTGCCAGCAGCGTAGGTCAAGCAACTAATGAAAAACTGTTTTTT
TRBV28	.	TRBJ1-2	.	CASSFSVYGYTF	TGTGCCAGCAGTTTTTCGGTTTATGGCTACACCTTC
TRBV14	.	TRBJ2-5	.	CASSQERLVGETQYF	TGTGCCAGCAGCCAAGAGAGGCTAGTCGGAGAGACCCAGTACTTC
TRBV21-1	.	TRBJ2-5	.	CASSLDYTLQETQYF	TGTGCCAGCAGCCTTGACTACACTCTCCAAGAGACCCAGTACTTC
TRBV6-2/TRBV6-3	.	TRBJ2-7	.	CASSYDPHSGTYEQYF	TGTGCCAGCAGTTATGACCCACATAGCGGCACCTACGAGCAGTACTTC
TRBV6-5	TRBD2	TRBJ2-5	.	CASKLAGGLETQYF	TGTGCCAGCAAGTTAGCGGGAGGGCTTGAGACCCAGTACTTC
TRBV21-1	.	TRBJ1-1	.	CASSKGKKGGGHEAFF	TGTGCCAGCAGCAAAGGCAAGAAAGGGGGGGGGCATGAAGCTTTCTTT
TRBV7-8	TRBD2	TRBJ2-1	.	CASSPSIGLAGPYNEQFF	TGTGCCAGCAGCCCCTCTATTGGACTAGCGGGCCCTTACAATGAGCAGTTCTTC
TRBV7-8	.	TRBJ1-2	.	CASSRNNNYGYTF	TGTGCCAGCAGCCGCAACAACAACTATGGCTACACCTTC
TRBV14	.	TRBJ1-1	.	CASSRSGNTEAFF	TGTGCCAGCAGTCGAAGTGGGAACACTGAAGCTTTCTTT
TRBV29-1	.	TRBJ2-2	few	CSGGTLNTGELFF	TGCAGCGGCGGGACACTTAACACCGGGGAGCTGTTTTTT
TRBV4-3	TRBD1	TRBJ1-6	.	CASSQGTGGYSPLHF	TGCGCCAGCAGCCAAGGGACAGGGGGCTATTCACCCCTCCACTTT
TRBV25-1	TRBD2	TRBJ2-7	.	CASSRTSGSYEQYF	TGTGCCAGCAGCAGGACTAGCGGGTCCTACGAGCAGTACTTC
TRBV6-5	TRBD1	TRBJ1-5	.	CASGRQGWNQPQHF	TGTGCCAGCGGAAGACAGGGCTGGAATCAGCCCCAGCATTTT
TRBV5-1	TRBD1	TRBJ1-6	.	CASSLIASGGGNSPLHF	TGCGCCAGCAGCTTGATAGCCTCAGGGGGCGGTAATTCACCCCTCCACTTT
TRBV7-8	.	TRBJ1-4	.	CASSLARVSREKLFF	TGTGCCAGCAGCTTAGCCCGGGTATCCCGTGAAAAACTGTTTTTT
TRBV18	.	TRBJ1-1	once	CASSPATGGNTEAFF	TGTGCCAGCTCACCGGCCACGGGGGGGAACACTGAAGCTTTCTTT
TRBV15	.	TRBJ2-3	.	CATSRDRLAQYF	TGTGCCACCAGCAGAGATCGGCTGGCGCAGTATTTT
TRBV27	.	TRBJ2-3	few	CASRPTKNNRDTDTQYF	TGTGCCAGCAGACCAACCAAAAACAACAGGGACACAGATACGCAGTATTTT
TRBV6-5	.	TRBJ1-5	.	CASRIGAGWHQPQHF	TGTGCCAGCAGGATCGGGGCAGGGTGGCATCAGCCCCAGCATTTT
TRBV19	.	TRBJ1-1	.	CASRADTEAFF	TGTGCCAGTAGGGCAGACACTGAAGCTTTCTTT
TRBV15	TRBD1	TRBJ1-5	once	CATSRDDRGRPQHF	TGTGCCACCAGCAGAGACGACAGGGGTCGGCCCCAGCATTTT
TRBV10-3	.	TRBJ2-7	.	CAISESRTRQYF	TGTGCCATCAGTGAGTCGAGGACAAGGCAGTACTTC
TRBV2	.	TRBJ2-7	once	CASSDIVRWAYEQYF	TGTGCCAGCAGCGATATAGTTAGGTGGGCCTACGAGCAGTACTTC
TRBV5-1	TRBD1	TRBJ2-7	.	CASSVGQAIEQYF	TGCGCCAGCAGCGTAGGACAGGCTATCGAGCAGTACTTC
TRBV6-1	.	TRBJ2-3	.	CASSETSYSTDTQYF	TGTGCCAGCAGTGAAACCTCTTATAGCACAGATACGCAGTATTTT
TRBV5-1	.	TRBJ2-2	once	CASSLDGRNTGELFF	TGCGCCAGCAGCTTGGATGGCAGAAACACCGGGGAGCTGTTTTTT
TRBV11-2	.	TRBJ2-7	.	CASRGWGIYEQYF	TGTGCCAGCAGGGGGTGGGGGATATACGAGCAGTACTTC
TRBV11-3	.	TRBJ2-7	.	CASSLFEQYF	TGTGCCAGCAGCTTATTCGAGCAGTACTTC
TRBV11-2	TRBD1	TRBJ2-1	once	CASSSGQGDRYEQFF	TGTGCCAGCAGCTCGGGACAGGGGGATCGGTATGAGCAGTTCTTC
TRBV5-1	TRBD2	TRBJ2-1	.	CASSFSGVSYNEQFF	TGCGCCAGCAGTTTTAGCGGGGTATCCTACAATGAGCAGTTCTTC
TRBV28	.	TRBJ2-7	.	CASSLPQGWRKHYEQYF	TGTGCCAGCAGTTTACCCCAGGGGTGGCGTAAACACTACGAGCAGTACTTC
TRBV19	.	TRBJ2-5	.	CASSIGLNDQETQYF	TGTGCCAGTAGTATTGGACTAAACGATCAAGAGACCCAGTACTTC
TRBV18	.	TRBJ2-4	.	CASSPPALAKNIQYF	TGTGCCAGCTCACCACCAGCCCTAGCCAAAAACATTCAGTACTTC
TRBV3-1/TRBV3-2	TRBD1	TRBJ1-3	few	CASSLRGPGNTIYF	TGTGCCAGCAGCCTAAGGGGGCCTGGAAACACCATATATTTT
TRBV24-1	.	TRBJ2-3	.	CATSDFDADTQYF	TGTGCCACCAGTGATTTCGACGCCGATACGCAGTATTTT
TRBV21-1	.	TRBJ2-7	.	CASSKEGIGSYEQYF	TGTGCCAGCAGCAAAGAGGGGATAGGGTCCTACGAGCAGTACTTC
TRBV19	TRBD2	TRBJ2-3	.	CASGTSGRAGGTDTQYF	TGTGCCAGCGGAACTAGCGGGAGGGCCGGGGGCACAGATACGCAGTATTTT
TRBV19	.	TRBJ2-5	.	CASSMGRGKGETQYF	TGTGCCAGTAGTATGGGTCGGGGGAAGGGAGAGACCCAGTACTTC
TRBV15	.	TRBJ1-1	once	CATRPRLNTEAFF	TGTGCCACCAGACCCCGCCTGAACACTGAAGCTTTCTTT
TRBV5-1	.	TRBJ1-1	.	CASSSGEGRHTEAFF	TGCGCCAGCAGCTCGGGGGAGGGGCGGCACACTGAAGCTTTCTTT
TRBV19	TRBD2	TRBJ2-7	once	CASSMAGAYEQYF	TGTGCCAGTAGTATGGCGGGAGCCTACGAGCAGTACTTC
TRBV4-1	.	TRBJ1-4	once	CASSQDSTSTNEKLFF	TGCGCCAGCAGCCAAGATAGTACCTCAACTAATGAAAAACTGTTTTTT
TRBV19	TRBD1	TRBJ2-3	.	CASSMRQGATDTQYF	TGTGCCAGTAGTATGAGGCAGGGGGCTACAGATACGCAGTATTTT
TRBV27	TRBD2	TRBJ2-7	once	CASSLSGTSSSYEQYF	TGTGCCAGCAGTTTAAGTGGGACTAGCAGCTCCTACGAGCAGTACTTC
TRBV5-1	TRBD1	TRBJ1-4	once	CASSFSGGNEKLFF	TGCGCCAGCAGCTTTTCAGGGGGAAATGAAAAACTGTTTTTT
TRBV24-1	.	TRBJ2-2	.	CATGQNTGELFF	TGTGCCACTGGTCAGAACACCGGGGAGCTGTTTTTT